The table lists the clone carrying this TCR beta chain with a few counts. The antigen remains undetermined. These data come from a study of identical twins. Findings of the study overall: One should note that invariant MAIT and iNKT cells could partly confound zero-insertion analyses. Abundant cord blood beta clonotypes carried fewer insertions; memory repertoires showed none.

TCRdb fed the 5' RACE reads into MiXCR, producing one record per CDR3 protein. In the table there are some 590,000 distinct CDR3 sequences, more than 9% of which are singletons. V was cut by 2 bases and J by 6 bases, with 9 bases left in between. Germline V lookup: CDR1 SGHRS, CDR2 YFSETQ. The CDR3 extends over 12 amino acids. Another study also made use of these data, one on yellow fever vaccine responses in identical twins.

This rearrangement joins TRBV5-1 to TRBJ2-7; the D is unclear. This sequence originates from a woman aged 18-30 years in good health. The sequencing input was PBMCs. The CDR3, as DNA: TGCGCCAGCAGCTTTGAGTTTGGCGAGCAGTACTTC. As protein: CASSFEFGEQYF. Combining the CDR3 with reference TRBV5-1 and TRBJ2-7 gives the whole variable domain KAGVTQTPRYLIKTRGQQVTLSCSPISGHRSVSWYQQTPGQGLQFLFEYFSETQRNKGNFPGRFSGRQFSNSRSEMNVSTLELGDSALYLCASSFEFGEQYFGPGTRLTVT.